The sequence of this T cell receptor beta chain was determined in a study of beta chain features in type 1 diabetes. Notes on the study in general: Researchers reported that naive, central memory and Treg TCRB repertoires appeared more similar in patients than in healthy donors.

The CDR3 length is 16 residues. Trimming cost V 4 bases and J 3 bases, with 18 bases left between them. Germline V CDR1 and CDR2: SGHAT, FQNNGV. Only a few counts were recorded for this clone. Its antigen is as yet unknown. Expressed TCRB transcripts were sequenced, since all the RNA that had been isolated was reverse transcribed. The method was immunoSEQ multiplex PCR; TCRdb's version includes in-frame clones alone and lacks a portion of them. The sample has 860,000 or so clones, about a sixth seen once. This TCR was sampled from a woman aged 18-29 years in good health. The gene calls are TRBV11-2 and TRBJ2-5; no reliable D call. The sample taken for sequencing was naive CD4+ T cells from blood. CDR3 in amino acids: CASSSLRDRSKETQYF. CDR3 nucleotides: TGTGCCAGCAGCTCACTCCGCGACCGAAGCAAAGAGACCCAGTACTTC. Based on the CDR3 plus reference TRBV11-2 and TRBJ2-5, the full variable domain is EAGVAQSPRYKIIEKRQSVAFWCNPISGHATLYWYQQILGQGPKLLIQFQNNGVVDDSQLPKDRFSAERLKGVDSTLKIQPAKLEDSAVYLCASSSLRDRSKETQYFGPGTRLLVL.